Below, 20 T cell receptor beta chains from the same sample are listed, as sequenced in a study of blood T cell repertoires in COVID-19. This table comes from immunoSEQ multiplex PCR, and its TCRdb copy is limited to in-frame clones, with some not included. This sample has about 200,000 clones, with over 70% found just once. The sequenced material came from peripheral blood. These receptors originate from a woman in her 70s with acute or convalescent COVID-19.

The rearrangement joins TRBV2 to TRBJ2-3, with TRBD1 matching 9 bases. CDR3 size: 15 residues. V dropped 6 bases and J dropped 5; count of bases not matched to a gene: 9. CDR1 and CDR2 from the germline V gene are SNHLY and FYNNEI. CDR3 nucleotide sequence: TGTGCCAGCAGGTCCCCGGGACAGGGTAGAGATACGCAGTATTTT. It specifies CASRSPGQGRDTQYF.

This clone has only a few counts. The genes are TRBV6-5 and TRBJ2-7; TRBD2 aligns across 7 bases. This CDR3 has 15 amino acids. Germline V gene sequence: CDR1 MNHEY, CDR2 SVGAGI. The trim removed 11 bases at V and 6 bases at J, leaving 19 bases unmatched. CDR3 sequence reads: CASRRERGLPGEQYF. In nucleotides, the CDR3 is TGTGCCTCTCGTCGGGAGCGGGGCCTTCCTGGCGAGCAGTACTTC.

The rearrangement uses TRBV19 and TRBJ2-5; D gene unclear. CDR3 length: 13 amino acids. V lost 5 bases, J lost 1 base, and 8 bases lay in between. Germline CDR1 LNHDA, CDR2 SQIVND (reference sequence). The CDR3 protein is CASSPTFQETQYF. CDR3 sequence (DNA): TGTGCCAGTAGTCCGACATTCCAAGAGACCCAGTACTTC.

The genes are TRBV2 and TRBJ1-1; 7 positions agree with TRBD1. After removal of 4 bases from V and 0 bases from J, the junction contained 2 bases not matched to a gene. The CDR3 sequence is 14 residues long. The V gene's germline CDR1 is SNHLY and CDR2 FYNNEI. The CDR3 DNA is TGTGCCAGCAGTGGAGACAGGGTGAACACTGAAGCTTTCTTT. This translates into CASSGDRVNTEAFF.

This chain connects TRBV25-1 to TRBJ2-7; TRBD1 agrees at 11 bases. The CDR3 is made up of 16 amino acids. Germline V lookup: CDR1 MGHDK, CDR2 SYGVNS. The V and J ends lost 3 bases and 3 bases, in that order; junction bases with no gene match: 7. The CDR3 coding sequence is TGTGCCAGCAGTGACTTCCCCGGGACAGGGGGCTACGAGCAGTACTTC. Translation gives CASSDFPGTGGYEQYF.

The chain combines TRBV5-1 with TRBJ2-5; 12 positions agree with TRBD2. The CDR3 totals 17 residues. Unmatched junction bases numbered 8, after V lost 1 base and J lost 4 bases. From germline, CDR1 is SGHRS and CDR2 YFSETQ. CDR3 nucleotides: TGCGCCAGCAGCTTGAGCCTCCTAGCGGGAGGGGGAGAGACCCAGTACTTC. This encodes CASSLSLLAGGGETQYF. Together with reference TRBV5-1 and TRBJ2-5, the CDR3 gives the full variable domain: KAGVTQTPRYLIKTRGQQVTLSCSPISGHRSVSWYQQTPGQGLQFLFEYFSETQRNKGNFPGRFSGRQFSNSRSEMNVSTLELGDSALYLCASSLSLLAGGGETQYFGPGTRLLVL.

The chain uses TRBV9 and TRBJ2-3, with D perhaps matching TRBD2 (5 bases). The CDR3 has 15 residues. Trimming shortened V by 0 bases and J by 1 base, and 9 bases separated the two germline ends. Germline V CDR1 and CDR2: SGDLS, YYNGEE. CDR3 amino acids: CASSVAARGTDTQYF. CDR3 sequence (DNA): TGTGCCAGCAGCGTAGCTGCGAGGGGCACAGATACGCAGTATTTT.

The chain carries TRBV5-8 and TRBJ2-7; 13 positions agree with TRBD2. The CDR3 loop spans 17 amino acids. V lost 1 base, J lost 1 base, and 5 bases stayed unmatched. From germline, CDR1 is SGHTS and CDR2 YDEGEE. Here the CDR3 reads CASSLRLAGGFSYEQYF. CDR3 DNA: TGTGCCAGCAGCTTGAGACTAGCGGGAGGATTTTCCTACGAGCAGTACTTC.

CDR3 sequence (DNA): TGTGCCAGCAGCCAACCGGGACAGGGCACTGAAGCTTTCTTT. Translation gives CASSQPGQGTEAFF. The genes are TRBV28 and TRBJ1-1; 9 bases are shared with TRBD1. The CDR3 loop spans 14 amino acids. CDR1 and CDR2 (germline): MDHEN, SYDVKM. After removal of 6 bases from V and 4 bases from J, the junction contained 6 bases not matched to a gene.

V gene TRBV10-3 combines with J gene TRBJ2-1; the match to TRBD2 covers 15 bases. From germline, CDR1 is ENHRY and CDR2 SYGVKD. Trimming at V came to 6 bases and at J to 8 bases, leaving 11 bases not matched to a gene. CDR3 length equals 17 residues. CDR3 DNA sequence: TGTGCCATCAGAGGACTAGCGGGAGGGCCCGGGAGCGATGAGCAGTTCTTC. As protein: CAIRGLAGGPGSDEQFF.

V is TRBV6-1 and J is TRBJ1-5; perhaps TRBD1 as D (5 bases). In germline, CDR1 is MNHNS, CDR2 SASEGT. V was trimmed by 3 bases and J by 7 bases, leaving 13 bases between them. CDR3 length equals 14 residues. CDR3 in amino acids: CASSDRAGRQPQHF. The CDR3 bases are TGTGCCAGCAGTGACAGGGCGGGGAGACAGCCCCAGCATTTT.

The chain uses TRBV6-6 and TRBJ2-2; TRBD1 matches at 10 bases. V lost 6 bases to trimming and J lost 8 bases; unmatched junction nucleotides: 9. The germline V gene encodes CDR1 MNHNY and CDR2 SVGAGI (reference sequence). This CDR3 has 15 amino acids. The CDR3 here is CASRRRGQGFGELFF. As DNA, the CDR3 is TGTGCCAGCAGGCGACGGGGACAGGGGTTTGGGGAGCTGTTTTTT.

The chain combines TRBV25-1 with TRBJ1-4; D is possibly TRBD1 (6 bases). Trimming took 3 bases from V and 8 from J, leaving 13 bases between them. Germline V gene lookup returns CDR1 MGHDK and CDR2 SYGVNS. The CDR3 length is 14 residues. In nucleotides, the CDR3 is TGTGCCAGCAGTGACCCAGGGGCTGGAGAAAAACTGTTTTTT. Protein: CASSDPGAGEKLFF.

The count of this clone is one. The rearrangement joins TRBV27 to TRBJ1-6; tentatively, D is TRBD1 (5 bases). Germline assignment: CDR1 MNHEY and CDR2 SMNVEV (reference sequence). V was clipped by 6 bases and J by 7 bases, with 16 bases between them. The CDR3 is 15 amino acids. CDR3 DNA: TGTGCCAGCAGCCTATATGGGGGGGGAAATTCACCCCTCCACTTT. It translates to CASSLYGGGNSPLHF.

J is TRBJ1-2 and V is TRBV19; possible D gene TRBD1, 5 bases. In germline, CDR1 is LNHDA, CDR2 SQIVND (reference sequence). The CDR3 contains 13 residues. Trimming took 3 bases from V and 2 from J, leaving 7 bases between them. The CDR3 protein is CASSIGGNYGYTF. CDR3 sequence (DNA): TGTGCCAGTAGTATCGGGGGAAACTATGGCTACACCTTC.

The chain uses TRBV3-1 (or the pseudogene TRBV3-2) and TRBJ2-2, with 8 bases fitting TRBD2. Germline CDR1 LGHDT, CDR2 YNNKEL (reference sequence). The CDR3 totals 17 residues. Trimming removed 5 bases from V and 7 bases from J; junction bases left unmatched: 15. The CDR3 bases are TGTGCCAGCAGCACCCCTCGGGGAGCGGGAGTAAACGGGGAGCTGTTTTTT. It codes for CASSTPRGAGVNGELFF.

The chain links TRBV5-6 to TRBJ2-5; TRBD1 agrees at 7 bases. Per the germline V gene, CDR1 is SGHDT and CDR2 is YYEEEE. Losses at the gene ends were 4 bases for V and 4 bases for J; bases not matched to a gene: 4. There are 13 residues in the CDR3. CDR3 in DNA: TGTGCCAGCAGCAGACAGGGCGGAGAGACCCAGTACTTC. This encodes CASSRQGGETQYF. The full variable domain, with the rest looked up from reference TRBV5-6 and TRBJ2-5, is DAGVTQSPTHLIKTRGQQVTLRCSPKSGHDTVSWYQQALGQGPQFIFQYYEEEERQRGNFPDRFSGHQFPNYSSELNVNALLLGDSALYLCASSRQGGETQYFGPGTRLLVL.

The genes are TRBV5-1 and TRBJ2-1; TRBD1 matches at 10 bases. Germline V CDR1 and CDR2: SGHRS, YFSETQ. The CDR3 is 14 residues long. V was clipped by 7 bases and J by 6 bases; unmatched bases: 7. The CDR3 nucleotides are TGCGCCAGCGTCGGGACAGGGGTTTTCAATGAGCAGTTCTTC. Protein product: CASVGTGVFNEQFF.

This sequence joins TRBV30 and TRBJ2-3; 12 bases map to TRBD2. J gave up 3 bases and V 2 bases, and 3 bases lay outside the gene matches. Germline CDR1 reads GTSNPN; CDR2 reads SVGIG (reference sequence). The CDR3 consists of 15 residues. The CDR3 DNA reads TGTGCCTGGAGTCCTAGCGGGAGGGCTACAGATACGCAGTATTTT. The encoded protein is CAWSPSGRATDTQYF.

This clone was detected a few times. The V gene is TRBV7-7, the J gene TRBJ2-2; TRBD2 aligns across 8 bases. V lost 5 bases to trimming and J lost 0 bases; unmatched junction nucleotides: 11. Per the germline V gene, CDR1 is SSHAT and CDR2 is FNYEAQ (reference sequence). There are 18 residues in the CDR3. In DNA form, the CDR3 reads TGTGCCAGCAGCCCATCCTTAGCGGGGTACGCGAACACCGGGGAGCTGTTTTTT. It yields the protein CASSPSLAGYANTGELFF.